These 6 T cell receptor beta chains were sequenced from one sample in a study of blood T cell repertoires in COVID-19. The method was immunoSEQ multiplex PCR; TCRdb's version includes in-frame clones alone and lacks a portion of them. The sample has roughly 300,000 clones, almost 85% seen once; the top ten hold just over 7%. What was sequenced was peripheral blood. These receptors originate from a human donor in a cohort sampled during active COVID-19.

This chain connects TRBV11-3 to TRBJ2-1; 13 bases match TRBD2. The germline V gene encodes CDR1 SGHNT and CDR2 YENEEA. The junction had 7 bases not matched to a gene; V was cut back by 4 bases and J by 10 bases. The CDR3 consists of 15 residues. CDR3 sequence: CASSWGLAGMEEQFF. CDR3 sequence (DNA): TGTGCCAGCAGCTGGGGACTAGCGGGGATGGAAGAGCAGTTCTTC.

This clone was found a few times. Because the CDR3's place on the DNA is in doubt, the DNA is left out and the CDR3 is given as listed by TCRdb. The chain links TRBV2 to TRBJ1-2; TRBD1 reflects the table's D call only, with no check against the DNA. Germline V gene sequence: CDR1 SNHLY, CDR2 FYNNEI. The CDR3 length is 14 residues, termini included. The CDR3 sequence is CASILGQGNYGYTF.

This chain joins TRBV29-1 and TRBJ2-3; D remains ambiguous. V lost 4 bases to trimming and J lost 4 bases, with 6 bases between them. CDR3 length equals 11 residues. Germline V gene sequence: CDR1 SQVTM, CDR2 ANQGSEA. This chain's CDR3 is CSVARSDTQYF. DNA for the CDR3: TGCAGCGTTGCCCGGTCAGATACGCAGTATTTT.

This sequence joins TRBV4-1 and TRBJ1-1, with D uncertain. Germline lookup yields CDR1 MGHRA and CDR2 YSYEKL. The CDR3 is made up of 13 amino acids. Between the trimmed V and J ends, which lost 4 bases and 7 bases, there was a span of 13 bases. The CDR3 bases are TGCGCCAGCAGCCCCCAACTCCCCTATGAAGCTTTCTTT. This codes for CASSPQLPYEAFF.

CDR3 residues: CASTGGMETQYF. The CDR3 DNA sequence: TGTGCCAGCACAGGGGGGATGGAGACCCAGTACTTC. V gene TRBV2 combines with J gene TRBJ2-5, with D perhaps matching TRBD1 (7 bases). Germline V lookup: CDR1 SNHLY, CDR2 FYNNEI. Trimming took 7 bases from V and 5 from J, leaving 11 bases between them. The CDR3 consists of 12 residues.

This clone has more than one count but fewer than ten. The chain combines TRBV24-1 with TRBJ1-2, with D possibly being TRBD1 (6 bases). Trimming left V 4 bases short and J 6 bases short, with 11 bases between. Germline CDR1 and CDR2: KGHDR and SFDVKD. The CDR3 is 13 residues long. CDR3 in amino acids: CATSEGGQDGYTF. DNA of the CDR3: TGTGCCACCAGTGAGGGGGGGCAGGATGGCTACACCTTC.